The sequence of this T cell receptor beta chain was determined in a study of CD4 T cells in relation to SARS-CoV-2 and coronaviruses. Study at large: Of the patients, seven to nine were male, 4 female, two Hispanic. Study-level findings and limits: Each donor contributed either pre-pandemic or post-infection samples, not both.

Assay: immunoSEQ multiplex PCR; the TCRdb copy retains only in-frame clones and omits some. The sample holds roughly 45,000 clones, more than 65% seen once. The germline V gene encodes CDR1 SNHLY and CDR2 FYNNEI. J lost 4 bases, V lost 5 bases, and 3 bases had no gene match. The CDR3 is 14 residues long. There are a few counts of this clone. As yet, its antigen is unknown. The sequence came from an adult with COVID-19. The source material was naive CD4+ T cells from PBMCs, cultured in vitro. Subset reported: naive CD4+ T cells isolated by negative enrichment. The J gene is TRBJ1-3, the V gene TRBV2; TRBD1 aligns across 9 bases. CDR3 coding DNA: TGTGCCAGCAGTATCGGGACAGGGGGAAACACCATATATTTT. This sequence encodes CASSIGTGGNTIYF.